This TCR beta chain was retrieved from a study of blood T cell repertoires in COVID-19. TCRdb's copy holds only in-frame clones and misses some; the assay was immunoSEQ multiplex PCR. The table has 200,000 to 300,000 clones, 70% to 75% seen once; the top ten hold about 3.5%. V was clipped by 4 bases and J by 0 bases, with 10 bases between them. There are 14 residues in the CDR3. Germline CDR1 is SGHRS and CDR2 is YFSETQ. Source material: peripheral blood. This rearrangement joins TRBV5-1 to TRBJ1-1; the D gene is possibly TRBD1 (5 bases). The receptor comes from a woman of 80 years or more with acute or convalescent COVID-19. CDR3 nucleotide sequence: TGCGCCAGCAGCCCAGGGTGGTTGAACACTGAAGCTTTCTTT. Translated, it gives CASSPGWLNTEAFF.